What follows describes a single T cell receptor beta chain. The sample is drawn from a study of blood T cell repertoires in COVID-19. The repertoire was sequenced with immunoSEQ multiplex PCR; TCRdb's copy has only in-frame clones and lacks some. The sample lists 400,000 to 450,000 clones; 75% to 90% were seen once. In germline, CDR1 is LNHDA, CDR2 SQIVND (reference sequence). Trimming at V came to 6 bases and at J to 4 bases, leaving 8 bases not matched to a gene. The CDR3 extends over 14 amino acids. The clonotype originates from a man between 25 and 39 years old who had recovered from COVID-19. V is TRBV19 and J is TRBJ2-5; 7 bases match TRBD1. The specimen was PBMCs or T cells enriched from blood (not recorded which). CDR3 DNA sequence: TGTGCCAGTAGACGCGCAGGGGGTGGAGAGACCCAGTACTTC. Translating gives CASRRAGGGETQYF.